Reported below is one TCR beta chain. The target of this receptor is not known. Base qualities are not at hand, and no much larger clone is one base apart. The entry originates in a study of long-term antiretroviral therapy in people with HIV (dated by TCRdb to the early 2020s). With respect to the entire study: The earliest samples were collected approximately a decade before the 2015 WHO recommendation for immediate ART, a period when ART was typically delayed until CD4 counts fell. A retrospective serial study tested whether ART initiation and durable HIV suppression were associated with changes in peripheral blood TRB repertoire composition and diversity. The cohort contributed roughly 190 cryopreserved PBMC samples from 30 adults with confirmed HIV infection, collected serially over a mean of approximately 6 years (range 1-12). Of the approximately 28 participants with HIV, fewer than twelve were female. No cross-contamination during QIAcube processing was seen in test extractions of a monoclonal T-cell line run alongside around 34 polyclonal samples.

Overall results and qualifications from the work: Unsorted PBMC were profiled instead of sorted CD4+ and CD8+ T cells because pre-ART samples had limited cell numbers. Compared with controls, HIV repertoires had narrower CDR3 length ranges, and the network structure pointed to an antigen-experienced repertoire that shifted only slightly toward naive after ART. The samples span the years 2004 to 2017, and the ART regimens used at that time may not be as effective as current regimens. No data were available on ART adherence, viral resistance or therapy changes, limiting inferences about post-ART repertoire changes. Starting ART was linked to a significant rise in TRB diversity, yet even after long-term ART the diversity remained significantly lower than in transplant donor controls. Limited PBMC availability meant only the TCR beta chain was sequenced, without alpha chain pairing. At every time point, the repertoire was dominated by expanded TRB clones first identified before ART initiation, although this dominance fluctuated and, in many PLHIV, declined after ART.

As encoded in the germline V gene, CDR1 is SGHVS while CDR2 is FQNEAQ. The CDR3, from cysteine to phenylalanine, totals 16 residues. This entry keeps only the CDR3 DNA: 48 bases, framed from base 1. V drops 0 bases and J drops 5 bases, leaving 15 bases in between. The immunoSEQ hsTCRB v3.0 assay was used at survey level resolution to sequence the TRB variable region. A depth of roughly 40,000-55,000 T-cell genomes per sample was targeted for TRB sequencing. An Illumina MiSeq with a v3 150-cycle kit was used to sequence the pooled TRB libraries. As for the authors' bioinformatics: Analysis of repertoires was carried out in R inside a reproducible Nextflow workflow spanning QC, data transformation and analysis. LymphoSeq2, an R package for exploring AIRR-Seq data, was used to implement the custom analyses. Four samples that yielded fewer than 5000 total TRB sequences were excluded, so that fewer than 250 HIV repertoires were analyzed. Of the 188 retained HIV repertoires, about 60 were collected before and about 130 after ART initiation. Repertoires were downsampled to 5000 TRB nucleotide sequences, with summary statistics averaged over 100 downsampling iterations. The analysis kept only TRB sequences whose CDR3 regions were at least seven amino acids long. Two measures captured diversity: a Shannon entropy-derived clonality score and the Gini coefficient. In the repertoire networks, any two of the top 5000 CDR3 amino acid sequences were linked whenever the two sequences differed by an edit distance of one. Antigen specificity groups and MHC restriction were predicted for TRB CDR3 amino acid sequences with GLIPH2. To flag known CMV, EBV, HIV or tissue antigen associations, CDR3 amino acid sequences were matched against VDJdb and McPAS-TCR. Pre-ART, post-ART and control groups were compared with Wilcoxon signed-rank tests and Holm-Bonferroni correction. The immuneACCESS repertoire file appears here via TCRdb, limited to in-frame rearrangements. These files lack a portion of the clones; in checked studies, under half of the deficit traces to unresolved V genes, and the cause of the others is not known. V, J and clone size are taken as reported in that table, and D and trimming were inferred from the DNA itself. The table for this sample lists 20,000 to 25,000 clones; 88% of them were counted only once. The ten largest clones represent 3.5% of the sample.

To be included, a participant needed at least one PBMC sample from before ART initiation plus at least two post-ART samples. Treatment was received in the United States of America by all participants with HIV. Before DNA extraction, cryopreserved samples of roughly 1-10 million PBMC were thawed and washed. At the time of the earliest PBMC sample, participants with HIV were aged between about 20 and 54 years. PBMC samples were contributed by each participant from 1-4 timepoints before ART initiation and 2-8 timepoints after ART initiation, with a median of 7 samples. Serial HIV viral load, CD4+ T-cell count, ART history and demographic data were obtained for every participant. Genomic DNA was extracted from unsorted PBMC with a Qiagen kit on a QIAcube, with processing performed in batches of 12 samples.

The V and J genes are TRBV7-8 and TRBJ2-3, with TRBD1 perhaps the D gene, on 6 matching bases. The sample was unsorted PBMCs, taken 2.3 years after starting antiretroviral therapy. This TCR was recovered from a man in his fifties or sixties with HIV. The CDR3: CASSLAWQGMVDTQYF. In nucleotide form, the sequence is TGTGCCAGCAGCTTAGCGTGGCAGGGGATGGTAGATACGCAGTATTTT.